This is a list of T cell receptor beta chains from one sample in a study of T cells after yellow fever vaccination. TCRdb reprocessed the 5' RACE reads via MiXCR and lists one record per CDR3 protein. Counted here are some 300,000 distinct CDR3 sequences, approximately 10% occurring once; the ten biggest clones make up over 3%. This specimen was CD4+ T cells sorted from PBMCs, taken 5 days after the yellow fever booster vaccination. These receptors were obtained from a man aged 18 to 29 who received the YFV17D yellow fever vaccine. The conserved cysteine and the conserved F or W are not part of the CDR3 here. Clone sizes are given selectively: once, few, many, or a class where the clone is expanded.

clone_size | j_call | v_call | cdr3_aa
. | TRBJ2-1 | TRBV12-2 | ASRLKGESSYNEQF
. | TRBJ2-1 | TRBV12-3/TRBV12-4 | ASSFRNEQF
many | TRBJ2-1 | TRBV18 | ASSFDPGPGNEQF
. | TRBJ1-6 | TRBV28 | ASSSSFLPLH
. | TRBJ1-5 | TRBV6-6 | ASSPAPYSNQPQH
many | TRBJ2-7 | TRBV7-2 | ASSSGFDEQY
many | TRBJ2-3 | TRBV6-6 | ASRTVGGDTQY
many | TRBJ2-2 | TRBV5-1 | ASSPNGGLTTGELF
. | TRBJ1-5 | TRBV12-3/TRBV12-4 | AISRNRGQEPQH
few | TRBJ1-3 | TRBV25-1 | ASSELGSNSGNTIY
. | TRBJ1-3 | TRBV12-3/TRBV12-4 | ASNSGRGSGNTIY
. | TRBJ2-3 | TRBV6-5 | ASSANFRTDTQY
few | TRBJ1-3 | TRBV7-9 | ASSFDLSGNTIY
once | TRBJ2-3 | TRBV10-1 | ASSDIGSTDTQY
few | TRBJ2-1 | TRBV9 | ASSAQGTGAYNEQF
many | TRBJ2-1 | TRBV5-1 | ASSSHGGAGGGTNSYNEQF
. | TRBJ1-6 | TRBV28 | ASSRGNSPLH
. | TRBJ2-1 | TRBV7-7 | ASSPAPSSVNEQF
many | TRBJ2-1 | TRBV7-2 | ASSFLSGGVNEQF
few | TRBJ1-1 | TRBV6-2/TRBV6-3 | ASSYVTGETEAF
. | TRBJ2-7 | TRBV7-6 | ASSLNSIGEQY
. | TRBJ2-3 | TRBV5-1 | ASGTWGDPDTQY
many | TRBJ2-3 | TRBV10-3 | AISVDRTERTDTQY
few | TRBJ2-2 | TRBV30 | AWSVDSPNTGELF
few | TRBJ2-7 | TRBV7-9 | ASSHPLAGGLLEQY
few | TRBJ1-5 | TRBV7-2 | ASSRQGQSNQPQH
few | TRBJ2-7 | TRBV27 | ASSRIDGTGTYEQY
many | TRBJ2-1 | TRBV28 | ASSSSGTGNNEQF
. | TRBJ1-1 | TRBV7-3 | ASSLSVRTEAF
. | TRBJ2-5 | TRBV15 | ATSREGLANFQY
. | TRBJ2-1 | TRBV5-1 | ASSLASNEQF
few | TRBJ2-7 | TRBV12-3/TRBV12-4 | ASQISGTGHEQY
many | TRBJ2-5 | TRBV19 | ASSDPGTEETQY
few | TRBJ2-3 | TRBV7-9 | ASSPGTSGSSTDTQY
. | TRBJ2-1 | TRBV20-1 | SARGGASFVNEQF
few | TRBJ1-5 | TRBV23-1 | ASRPDRERQPQH